A selection of T cell receptor beta chains follows, all from one sample in a study of blood T cells in healthy people across ages. TCRdb re-called the 5' RACE reads with MiXCR, one entry per CDR3 protein. The profile shows about 1.4 million distinct CDR3 sequences, 45% to 70% of them singletons. The sequenced material came from blood. The receptor source for this set is a man between 18 and 29 years old in good health. Each CDR3 is given with its conserved first and last residue. D genes are given only for firm matches. Size tells how often a clone was seen (once, few, many) or the class of an expanded clone, and some rows leave it out.

CDR3aa,CDR3nt,j_gene,abundance,d_gene,v_gene
CAAGNSYEQYF,TGTGCCGCCGGGAATTCCTACGAGCAGTACTTC,TRBJ2-7,-,-,TRBV3-1
CSVAGGWNEQFF,TGCAGTGTAGCGGGAGGATGGAATGAGCAGTTCTTC,TRBJ2-1,-,TRBD2,TRBV20-1
CSVEDGGEGYEQYF,TGCAGCGTTGAAGATGGGGGGGAGGGCTACGAGCAGTACTTC,TRBJ2-7,few,TRBD2,TRBV29-1
CSASPVQGNYGYTF,TGCAGTGCTAGCCCCGTGCAAGGCAACTATGGCTACACCTTC,TRBJ1-2,-,-,TRBV20-1
CASSEGAANTGELFF,TGCGCCAGCAGTGAGGGTGCAGCGAACACCGGGGAGCTGTTTTTT,TRBJ2-2,-,-,TRBV10-2
CASSLDLAGGSSYNEQFF,TGTGCCAGCAGCTTGGATCTAGCGGGGGGCAGCTCCTACAATGAGCAGTTCTTC,TRBJ2-1,-,TRBD2,TRBV5-6
CSAPLAETQYF,TGCAGTGCCCCCCTAGCTGAGACCCAGTACTTC,TRBJ2-5,many,-,TRBV20-1
CASSRRQGYTDTQYF,TGTGCCAGCAGCCGAAGGCAGGGCTACACAGATACGCAGTATTTT,TRBJ2-3,-,-,TRBV7-9
CSASVGRGTEAFF,TGCAGTGCTAGTGTTGGTAGGGGCACTGAAGCTTTCTTT,TRBJ1-1,-,-,TRBV20-1
CAGSQGYNEQFF,TGTGCCGGGAGCCAGGGCTACAATGAGCAGTTCTTC,TRBJ2-1,-,-,TRBV30
CASSLTGLRDSYNEQFF,TGTGCCAGCAGCTTAACAGGGTTGCGGGACTCCTACAATGAGCAGTTCTTC,TRBJ2-1,few,-,TRBV5-6
CASSQDRQGLNYGYTF,TGCGCCAGCAGCCAAGATCGTCAGGGACTAAACTATGGCTACACCTTC,TRBJ1-2,few,-,TRBV4-3
CSVEPAGSTDTQYF,TGCAGCGTTGAACCAGCGGGGAGCACAGATACGCAGTATTTT,TRBJ2-3,-,TRBD2,TRBV29-1
CASSLSTGNQPQHF,TGTGCCAGCAGCTTATCTACAGGGAATCAGCCCCAGCATTTT,TRBJ1-5,-,-,TRBV7-9
CASSYSSAGEETQYF,TGTGCCAGCAGTTACAGTTCGGCGGGAGAAGAGACCCAGTACTTC,TRBJ2-5,-,TRBD2,TRBV6-6
CASSLDVQGQPQHF,TGTGCCAGCAGCTTGGATGTACAGGGACAGCCCCAGCATTTT,TRBJ1-5,few,-,TRBV5-5
CASSEYIRELFF,TGTGCCAGCAGTGAATATATCAGGGAGCTGTTTTTT,TRBJ2-2,-,-,TRBV6-1
CSARIRDRVQETQYF,TGCAGTGCTAGAATCCGGGACAGGGTCCAAGAGACCCAGTACTTC,TRBJ2-5,-,TRBD1,TRBV20-1
CATSDFGETGELFF,TGTGCCACCAGTGATTTCGGGGAAACCGGGGAGCTGTTTTTT,TRBJ2-2,-,-,TRBV24-1
CSARDRLETQYF,TGCAGTGCTAGGGATAGGCTGGAGACCCAGTACTTC,TRBJ2-5,-,-,TRBV20-1
CASSQDIRRQGVGETQYF,TGTGCCAGCAGCCAAGATATAAGGAGACAGGGGGTAGGAGAGACCCAGTACTTC,TRBJ2-5,-,TRBD1,TRBV4-2
CSVEQGTGYEQYF,TGCAGTGTAGAACAGGGAACTGGGTACGAGCAGTACTTC,TRBJ2-7,-,-,TRBV20-1
CSAPLTVNEQFF,TGCAGTGCTCCGCTCACAGTAAATGAGCAGTTCTTC,TRBJ2-1,-,-,TRBV20-1
CASSPYDRGQETQYF,TGTGCCAGCAGCCCATACGACAGGGGGCAAGAGACCCAGTACTTC,TRBJ2-5,-,TRBD1,TRBV3-1
CSVEAAMNTEAFF,TGCAGCGTTGAGGCGGCTATGAACACTGAAGCTTTCTTT,TRBJ1-1,-,-,TRBV29-1
CASSLGSRRYTDTQYF,TGTGCCAGCAGCTTAGGATCCAGACGTTACACAGATACGCAGTATTTT,TRBJ2-3,-,-,TRBV7-9
CASSLANGQETQYF,TGTGCCAGCAGTTTAGCCAACGGTCAAGAGACCCAGTACTTC,TRBJ2-5,-,-,TRBV12-3/TRBV12-4
CSAIRGEGWNQPQHF,TGCAGTGCTATTAGAGGGGAAGGGTGGAATCAGCCCCAGCATTTT,TRBJ1-5,-,-,TRBV20-1
CSATMDGSGEQYF,TGCAGTGCAACCATGGACGGATCCGGCGAGCAGTACTTC,TRBJ2-7,-,-,TRBV20-1
CASSLKRDSYEQYF,TGTGCCAGCAGCTTAAAGCGGGACTCCTACGAGCAGTACTTC,TRBJ2-7,-,TRBD2,TRBV7-2
CASRPRGDGSPLHF,TGTGCCAGCCGGCCGCGGGGGGATGGTTCACCCCTCCACTTT,TRBJ1-6,-,-,TRBV2
CASSEYSRPWSSYNSPLHF,TGTGCCAGCAGTGAATATTCACGTCCCTGGAGCTCCTATAATTCACCCCTCCACTTT,TRBJ1-6,-,-,TRBV25-1
CASSFPKTSGVLNEQFF,TGCGCCAGCTCCTTCCCTAAAACTAGCGGGGTGCTGAATGAGCAGTTCTTC,TRBJ2-1,-,TRBD2,TRBV5-1
CASSQEGINYGYTF,TGTGCCAGCAGCCAAGAAGGTATTAACTATGGCTACACCTTC,TRBJ1-2,-,-,TRBV3-1
CATGHWDSNTGELFF,TGTGCCACCGGTCACTGGGACTCGAACACCGGGGAGCTGTTTTTT,TRBJ2-2,-,-,TRBV10-3
CASSLGGPQPQHF,TGTGCCAGCAGCTTGGGGGGGCCTCAGCCCCAGCATTTT,TRBJ1-5,-,-,TRBV7-9
CSASIGRAEEEPQHF,TGCAGTGCTAGTATCGGCAGGGCTGAAGAAGAGCCCCAGCATTTT,TRBJ1-5,-,-,TRBV20-1
CASTNWDRGNTEAFF,TGTGCCAGCACCAATTGGGACAGGGGGAACACTGAAGCTTTCTTT,TRBJ1-1,-,TRBD1,TRBV12-3/TRBV12-4
CASTGTGGSGANVLTF,TGTGCCAGCACCGGGACAGGGGGCTCTGGGGCCAACGTCCTGACTTTC,TRBJ2-6,few,TRBD1,TRBV9
CASSQEGTEDYEQYF,TGCGCCAGCAGCCAAGAAGGGACAGAAGACTACGAGCAGTACTTC,TRBJ2-7,-,TRBD1,TRBV4-1
CSARQGPYPNSPLHF,TGCAGTGCCAGACAGGGCCCCTATCCTAATTCACCCCTCCACTTT,TRBJ1-6,-,TRBD1,TRBV20-1
CASSHPGQRPFGYTF,TGCGCCAGCAGCCACCCGGGACAGCGGCCTTTTGGCTACACCTTC,TRBJ1-2,once,TRBD1,TRBV4-1
CASSLAGREGYNSPLHF,TGTGCCAGCAGCTTAGCTGGCAGGGAAGGCTATAATTCACCCCTCCACTTT,TRBJ1-6,few,-,TRBV7-2
CSNAGRLGTDTQYF,TGCAGTAACGCCGGGCGATTGGGCACAGATACGCAGTATTTT,TRBJ2-3,once,-,TRBV20-1
CASFKRLAVYNEQFF,TGTGCCAGCTTTAAACGACTAGCGGTTTACAATGAGCAGTTCTTC,TRBJ2-1,-,TRBD2,TRBV27
CATSRDMGENEKLFF,TGTGCCACCAGCAGAGATATGGGAGAAAATGAAAAACTGTTTTTT,TRBJ1-4,-,-,TRBV15
CASSYSDRYSYEQYF,TGTGCCAGCAGCTATTCGGACAGATACTCCTACGAGCAGTACTTC,TRBJ2-7,-,-,TRBV21-1
CASRLYAVRDGGGSSYEQYF,TGTGCCAGCAGACTTTATGCCGTCAGGGATGGCGGGGGTAGCTCCTACGAGCAGTACTTC,TRBJ2-7,once,TRBD2,TRBV28
CASSLDRDGYGYTF,TGTGCCAGTAGTCTGGACAGGGATGGGTATGGCTACACCTTC,TRBJ1-2,-,TRBD1,TRBV6-5
CASSPVQGSSYEQYF,TGTGCCAGCAGCCCGGTACAGGGAAGCTCCTACGAGCAGTACTTC,TRBJ2-7,once,-,TRBV7-8